This T cell receptor beta chain came from a study of blood T cell repertoires in COVID-19. Study as a whole: COVID-19 samples collected from the United States, Italy and Spain covered acute and convalescent phases. Sources were T cells, B-cell-depleted T cells, or PBMCs; the material itself was cDNA or gDNA.

The protocol was immunoSEQ multiplex PCR, while the TCRdb copy is restricted to in-frame clones and leaves out a portion. The sample yields 300,000 to 500,000 clones, around 89% seen once. Cohorts were determined from participant-reported clinical history. Germline CDR1 KGHSH, CDR2 LQKENI. V lost 2 bases and J lost 0; bases outside the gene matches: 7. The CDR3 has 17 residues. V and J are TRBV18 and TRBJ2-3; TRBD1 aligns across 8 bases. The receptor was derived from a woman aged 30 to 39 with acute COVID-19. Sequenced input: PBMCs or T cells enriched from blood (not recorded which). The DNA for the CDR3 is TGTGCCAGCTCACCAACAGGGGGAACTTCTAGCACAGATACGCAGTATTTT. Translation gives CASSPTGGTSSTDTQYF.